These 11 T cell receptor beta chains came from one sample sequenced in a study of cytomegalovirus exposure and HLA in healthy donors. PCR primers comprised 60 Vbeta and 13 Jbeta primers. The assay was immunoSEQ multiplex PCR, and TCRdb's table has in-frame clones only and misses some. This table has 120,000 to 150,000 clones, 60% to 85% appearing once. The specimen was PBMCs. These receptors came from a woman in her forties in good health and CMV-seropositive.

The rearrangement links TRBV19 to TRBJ1-4, with a tentative D call TRBD1 (6 bases). This CDR3 has 15 amino acids. Trimming took 4 bases from V and 4 from J, leaving 13 bases between them. Germline-derived CDR1 and CDR2 are LNHDA and SQIVND (reference sequence). In DNA, the CDR3 is TGTGCCAGTAGTACAATAGGACAGCATAATGAAAAACTGTTTTTT. Amino acid sequence: CASSTIGQHNEKLFF.

This clone was picked up one time. The rearrangement links TRBV5-4 to TRBJ1-2; D ambiguous. The CDR3 is made up of 12 amino acids. CDR1 SGHNT and CDR2 YYREEE come from the germline V gene (reference sequence). V lost 3 bases, J lost 7 bases, and 10 bases lay in between. The CDR3 sequence: CASSWGESGYTF. The CDR3 bases are TGTGCCAGCAGCTGGGGAGAGTCTGGCTACACCTTC.

This rearrangement joins TRBV5-4 to TRBJ1-4; D is ambiguous. The CDR3 is made up of 13 amino acids. Trimming left V 0 bases short and J 5 bases short, with 5 bases between. Germline CDR1 is SGHNT and CDR2 is YYREEE (reference sequence). CDR3 bases: TGTGCCAGCAGCTTGGCGGGGAATGAAAAACTGTTTTTT. It yields the protein CASSLAGNEKLFF. Full variable domain (rest looked up from reference TRBV5-4 and TRBJ1-4): ETGVTQSPTHLIKTRGQQVTLRCSSQSGHNTVSWYQQALGQGPQFIFQYYREEENGRGNFPPRFSGLQFPNYSSELNVNALELDDSALYLCASSLAGNEKLFFGSGTQLSVL.

This chain joins TRBV5-1 and TRBJ2-3, with TRBD2 matching 10 bases. Germline CDR1 and CDR2: SGHRS and YFSETQ. Trimming at V came to 0 bases and at J to 1 base, leaving 5 bases not matched to a gene. CDR3 length: 17 residues. In DNA, the CDR3 is TGCGCCAGCAGCTTGGCCCCGCTAGCGGGGGGCACAGATACGCAGTATTTT. It codes for CASSLAPLAGGTDTQYF.

This clone is medium-sized. CDR3 sequence reads: CASTLGQGDNSPLHF. The CDR3 DNA reads as TGTGCCAGCACCCTTGGACAGGGCGATAATTCACCCCTCCACTTT. V gene TRBV6-1 combines with J gene TRBJ1-6, with 8 bases fitting TRBD1. V shed 7 bases, J shed 5 bases, and the junction held 7 bases outside the gene matches. The germline gives CDR1 MNHNS, CDR2 SASEGT. This CDR3 is built from 15 residues.

The chain is built from TRBV11-2 and TRBJ1-2; D is ambiguous. Germline V gene lookup returns CDR1 SGHAT and CDR2 FQNNGV. The V gene lost 1 base and the J gene lost 6 bases, with 9 bases spanning the gap. CDR3 length: 13 amino acids. The CDR3 region has the DNA TGTGCCAGCAGCTTAGGGGCGGGTGATGGCTACACCTTC. Amino acids: CASSLGAGDGYTF.

J is TRBJ1-1 and V is TRBV28; D gene uncertain. Germline lookup yields CDR1 MDHEN and CDR2 SYDVKM. The CDR3 loop spans 12 amino acids. Trimming shortened V by 2 bases and J by 11 bases, and 12 bases separated the two germline ends. In DNA form, the CDR3 reads TGTGCCAGCAGTTTAGCACATGTGGAGGCTTTCTTT. The encoded protein is CASSLAHVEAFF.

The chain combines TRBV5-4 with TRBJ2-4, with D maybe TRBD2 (5 bases). The V gene lost 1 base and the J gene lost 0 bases, with 17 bases spanning the gap. This CDR3 comprises 18 residues. CDR1 is SGHNT, CDR2 YYREEE, per germline (reference sequence). DNA of the CDR3: TGTGCCAGCAGCTTGACCCGAGGGCAGGTTCCAGCCAAAAACATTCAGTACTTC. This encodes CASSLTRGQVPAKNIQYF. The entire variable domain, with the rest obtained from reference TRBV5-4 and TRBJ2-4, is as follows: ETGVTQSPTHLIKTRGQQVTLRCSSQSGHNTVSWYQQALGQGPQFIFQYYREEENGRGNFPPRFSGLQFPNYSSELNVNALELDDSALYLCASSLTRGQVPAKNIQYFGAGTRLSVL.

The V and J genes are TRBV2 and TRBJ1-4; no clear D. The germline V gene encodes CDR1 SNHLY and CDR2 FYNNEI. The CDR3 is made up of 14 amino acids. Trimming took 4 bases from V and 8 from J, leaving 14 bases between them. CDR3 coding DNA: TGTGCCAGCAGTGTCGGGGTATTACAGGAAAAACTGTTTTTT. Its protein product is CASSVGVLQEKLFF.

The CDR3 DNA follows: TGCGCCAGCAGCTTCGTAGGCGGGGAGACCCAGTACTTC. It yields the protein CASSFVGGETQYF. The chain uses TRBV5-1 and TRBJ2-5; maybe TRBD2 (5 bases). This CDR3 has 13 residues. Germline V lookup: CDR1 SGHRS, CDR2 YFSETQ. V lost 2 bases and J lost 5, with 10 bases in between.

The chain couples TRBV5-4 to TRBJ1-3, with 8 positions matching TRBD1. Germline V gene sequence: CDR1 SGHNT, CDR2 YYREEE (reference sequence). V shed 3 bases, J shed 0 bases, and the junction held 11 bases outside the gene matches. The CDR3 has 18 residues. For the CDR3, the DNA is TGTGCCAGCAGCTCTTTTCGACAGGGGTCCCGCTCTGGAAACACCATATATTTT. Its translation is CASSSFRQGSRSGNTIYF.